The text below deals with one TCR beta chain. The antigen is not known. PCR amplification relied on 60 Vbeta primers (plus 13 Jbeta primers). Profiled with immunoSEQ multiplex PCR; TCRdb holds only in-frame clones, not every one. The sample carries 250,000 to 350,000 clones, about nine tenths recorded once. Germline V lookup: CDR1 LNHDA, CDR2 SQIVND (reference sequence). V dropped 10 bases and J dropped 3 bases, with 16 bases sitting between them. CDR3 length: 13 amino acids. This sample is drawn from a study of cytomegalovirus exposure and HLA in healthy donors. Study outcomes and limitations: There were some 150 TCR beta chains listed as cytomegalovirus-associated.

The receptor's source is a man aged 35 to 55 in good health and CMV-seropositive. Input material: PBMCs. This rearrangement joins TRBV19 to TRBJ2-7, with D possibly being TRBD1 (5 bases). CDR3 sequence: CATHQGDNYEQYF. As DNA, the CDR3 is TGTGCCACGCATCAGGGTGATAACTACGAGCAGTACTTC.